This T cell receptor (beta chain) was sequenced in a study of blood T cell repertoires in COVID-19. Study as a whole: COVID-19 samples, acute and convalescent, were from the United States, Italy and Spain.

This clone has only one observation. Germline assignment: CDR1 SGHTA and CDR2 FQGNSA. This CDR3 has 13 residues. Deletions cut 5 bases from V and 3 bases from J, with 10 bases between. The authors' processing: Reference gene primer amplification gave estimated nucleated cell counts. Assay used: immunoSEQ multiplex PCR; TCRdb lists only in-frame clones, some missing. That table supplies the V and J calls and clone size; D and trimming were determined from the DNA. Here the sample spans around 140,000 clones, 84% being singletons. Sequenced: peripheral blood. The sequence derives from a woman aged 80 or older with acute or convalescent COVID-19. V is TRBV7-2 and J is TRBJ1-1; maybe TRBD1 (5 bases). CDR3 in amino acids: CASSGQKYTEAFF. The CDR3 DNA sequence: TGTGCCAGCAGCGGACAAAAGTACACTGAAGCTTTCTTT.